The 8 T cell receptor beta chains in this list originate from one sample, sequenced in a study of graft-versus-host responses after intestinal transplantation. The table came from immunoSEQ multiplex PCR; TCRdb's copy has only in-frame clones and leaves some out. The top ten clones hold 5.7% of a sample with around 14,000 clones, 33% of them seen once. The sequences come from alloreactive CD4+ T cells from a mixed lymphocyte reaction culture, collected before intestinal transplant. Subset noted: CFSE-low proliferating T cells sorted from approximately 6-day pre-transplant mixed lymphocyte reaction (GvH or HvG direction). These receptors all stem from a human patient who received an intestinal transplant.

The CDR3 DNA follows: TGTGCCACATTCCGGGACTACTACGAGCAGTACTTC. Protein: CATFRDYYEQYF. The V call is TRBV6-5, the J call TRBJ2-7; 7 bases map to TRBD2. This CDR3 spans 12 amino acids. Germline lookup yields CDR1 MNHEY and CDR2 SVGAGI. The V segment lost 10 bases and the J segment 3 bases; nucleotides outside the gene matches: 6.

This clone was detected once. The genes are TRBV28 and TRBJ2-1; TRBD1 matches 7 bases. Germline V gene data show CDR1 as MDHEN and CDR2 as SYDVKM. The CDR3 sequence is 14 residues long. V shed 6 bases and J 15 bases; nucleotides not matched to a gene: 17. This chain's CDR3 is CASSQRGTGQVPFF. The CDR3 region has the DNA TGTGCCAGCAGCCAAAGAGGAACCGGACAGGTTCCGTTCTTC.

V gene TRBV18 combines with J gene TRBJ1-1; TRBD1 matches at 8 bases. Trimming cost V 5 bases and J 4 bases; bases outside gene matches: 3. CDR3 size: 13 residues. Per germline, CDR1 KGHSH and CDR2 LQKENI. CDR3 in DNA: TGTGCCAGCTCATCAACAGGGGGCACTGAAGCTTTCTTT. Translated, it gives CASSSTGGTEAFF.

The gene calls are TRBV6-6 and TRBJ2-3; 8 nucleotides line up with TRBD1. V dropped 0 bases and J dropped 6; count of bases not matched to a gene: 5. CDR3 length: 15 amino acids. The germline CDR1 and CDR2 sequences are MNHNY and SVGAGI (reference sequence). CDR3 nucleotide sequence: TGTGCCAGCAGTTACTCAGCTACAGGGGGGGATACGCAGTATTTT. It codes for CASSYSATGGDTQYF.

V is TRBV10-1 and J is TRBJ2-1, with a possible D match to TRBD2 (6 bases). CDR3 length: 16 amino acids. Trimming took 0 bases from V and 4 from J, leaving 13 bases between them. The germline V gene has CDR1 WNHNN and CDR2 SYGVQD (reference sequence). The CDR3 DNA is TGCGCCAGCAGTGAGTCAACGGGAGTGTTGTACAATGAGCAGTTCTTC. The encoded protein is CASSESTGVLYNEQFF.

The chain carries TRBV5-5 and TRBJ1-3, with 7 bases matching TRBD1. Per the germline V gene, CDR1 is SGHKS and CDR2 is YYEKEE (reference sequence). Unmatched junction bases numbered 5, after V lost 2 bases and J lost 0 bases. The CDR3 is 16 residues long. CDR3 region: CASSFRTGDSGNTIYF. The CDR3 DNA reads TGTGCCAGCAGCTTCAGGACAGGAGACTCTGGAAACACCATATATTTT. The entire variable domain, with the rest obtained from reference TRBV5-5 and TRBJ1-3, is as follows: DAGVTQSPTHLIKTRGQQVTLRCSPISGHKSVSWYQQVLGQGPQFIFQYYEKEERGRGNFPDRFSARQFPNYSSELNVNALLLGDSALYLCASSFRTGDSGNTIYFGEGSWLTVV.

This chain uses TRBV20-1 with TRBJ2-5; no firm D call. Germline V gene sequence: CDR1 DFQATT, CDR2 SNEGSKA (reference sequence). V was shortened by 6 bases and J by 0 bases, with 5 bases between the two germline ends. This CDR3 spans 11 amino acids. CDR3 loop: CSAQYQETQYF. The CDR3 DNA reads as TGCAGTGCCCAGTACCAAGAGACCCAGTACTTC.

V gene TRBV28 combines with J gene TRBJ1-2; perhaps TRBD1 as D (5 bases). Germline CDR1 reads MDHEN; CDR2 reads SYDVKM. The CDR3 length is 11 residues. The V end lost 4 bases, the J end lost 8 bases, and 8 bases lay between the germline ends. The CDR3 protein is CASSWGGGYTF. For the CDR3, the DNA is TGTGCCAGCAGTTGGGGCGGCGGCTACACCTTC.